This T cell receptor beta chain was sequenced in a study of beta chain features in type 1 diabetes. General study findings and limits: Type 1 diabetes patients showed fewer insertions and more deletions at VDJ junctions.

On this clone: What it binds is unknown.

Germline-derived CDR1 and CDR2 are GTSNPN and SVGIG (reference sequence). V was cut by 5 bases and J by 7 bases, with 12 bases left in between. The CDR3 is made up of 12 amino acids. Sequenced material consisted of expressed TCRB transcripts (all of the isolated RNA was reverse transcribed). Sequencing used immunoSEQ multiplex PCR; TCRdb keeps in-frame clones, though not all of them. This sample yields around 190,000 clones, of which roughly an eighth are seen a single time; 0.62% belongs to the top ten. The V call is TRBV30, the J call TRBJ2-1, with a weak D call TRBD2 (7 bases). The sequenced sample was central memory CD4+ T cells from blood. The receptor was derived from a woman between 18 and 30 years old in good health. The CDR3 spells CAWAGAGNEQFF. The CDR3 DNA reads as TGTGCCTGGGCGGGGGCTGGGAATGAGCAGTTCTTC.